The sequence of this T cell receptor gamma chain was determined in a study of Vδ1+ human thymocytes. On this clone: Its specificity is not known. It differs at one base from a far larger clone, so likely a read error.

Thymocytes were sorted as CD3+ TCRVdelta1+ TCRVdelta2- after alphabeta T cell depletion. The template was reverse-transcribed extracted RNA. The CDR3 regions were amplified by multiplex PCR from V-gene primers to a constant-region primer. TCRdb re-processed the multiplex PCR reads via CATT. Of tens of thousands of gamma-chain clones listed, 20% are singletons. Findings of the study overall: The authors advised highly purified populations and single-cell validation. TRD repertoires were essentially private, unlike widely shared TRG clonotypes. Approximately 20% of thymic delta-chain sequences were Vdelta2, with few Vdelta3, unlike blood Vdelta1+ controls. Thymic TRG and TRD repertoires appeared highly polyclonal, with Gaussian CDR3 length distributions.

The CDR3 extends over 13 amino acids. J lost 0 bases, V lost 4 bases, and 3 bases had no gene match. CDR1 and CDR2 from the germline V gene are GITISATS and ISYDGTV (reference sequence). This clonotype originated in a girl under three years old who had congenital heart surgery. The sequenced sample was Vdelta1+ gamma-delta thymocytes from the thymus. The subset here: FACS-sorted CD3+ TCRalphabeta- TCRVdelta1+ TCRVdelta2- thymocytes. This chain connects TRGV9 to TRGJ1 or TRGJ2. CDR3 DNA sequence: TGTGCCTTGTGGGATGTGAATTATTATAAGAAACTCTTT. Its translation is CALWDVNYYKKLF.